This TCR beta chain is drawn from a study of naive and memory T cell subsets. Germline V gene lookup returns CDR1 SGHTA and CDR2 FQGTGA. The ends lost 0 bases at V and 8 bases at J; junction bases unmatched: 10. This CDR3 is built from 16 residues. Both TRBC1 and TRBC2 were covered by a beta constant-region primer of two equimolar oligonucleotides. The ligated cDNA underwent four PCR rounds using SP2 and nested alpha and beta constant-region primers. TCRdb ran MiXCR on the UMI-ligation and nested PCR reads and lists one entry per CDR3 protein. The sample includes 85,000 or so distinct CDR3 sequences, about 9.9% seen only once; the top ten take less than 1.5%. This clonotype occurred a few times.

V usage is TRBV7-3 and J usage is TRBJ2-1, with TRBD2 matching over 7 bases. The specimen was naive CD8+ T cells from blood. This clonotype originated in a human donor in good health. CDR3 amino acids: CASSLTMGLPKDEQFF. In DNA form, the CDR3 reads TGTGCCAGCAGCTTAACCATGGGACTACCCAAGGATGAGCAGTTCTTC.